This entry lists 7 T cell receptor beta chains sequenced from one sample in a study of metastatic and nonmetastatic thyroid tumors. TCRdb reanalyzed the PCR reads with MiXCR. The sample has approximately 10,000 clones; roughly 27% are singletons. Every patient underwent thyroid surgery untreated. Sequenced input: adjacent normal tissue. These receptors all stem from a male donor with papillary thyroid cancer or a benign thyroid nodule (not recorded which). Some clones in this sample may be carry-over from other donors' samples.

This chain connects TRBV19 to TRBJ2-3; TRBD1 is a possible D gene (7 bases). The V end lost 5 bases, the J end lost 0 bases, and 12 bases lay between the germline ends. In germline, CDR1 is LNHDA, CDR2 SQIVND (reference sequence). The CDR3 spans 15 residues. This CDR3 reads CASSGGTASTDTQYF. The CDR3 DNA follows: TGTGCCAGTAGTGGGGGGACAGCTAGCACAGATACGCAGTATTTT.

This clone was picked up a small number of times. The V call is TRBV24-1, the J call TRBJ1-3; D gene ambiguous. From germline, CDR1 is KGHDR and CDR2 SFDVKD. The CDR3 covers 12 residues. The V and J ends lost 12 bases and 9 bases respectively, with 17 bases between them. The CDR3 reads CAATGPSGTIYF. The CDR3 DNA is TGTGCCGCCACCGGGCCCTCGGGCACCATATATTTT.

Turning to this clone: This specimen includes other DNA sequences encoding the same CDR3. The chain is built from TRBV28 and TRBJ2-7, with TRBD1 matching over 8 bases. Germline V gene lookup returns CDR1 MDHEN and CDR2 SYDVKM. V was pared by 6 bases and J by 7 bases, with 11 bases of the junction left unmatched. The CDR3 length is 14 residues. The CDR3 loop reads CASRPSRGLREQYF. CDR3 DNA sequence: TGTGCCAGCAGACCATCCAGGGGGCTGCGAGAGCAGTACTTC.

Only a few counts were recorded for this clone. A junction boundary mismatches the germline segment, possibly from a read error. The chain joins TRBV28 to TRBJ2-1, with D possibly being TRBD2 (7 bases). The CDR3 loop spans 16 amino acids. In germline, CDR1 is MDHEN, CDR2 SYDVKM. The CDR3 coding sequence is TGTGCCAACAGTTTCCTCGGGGGGACACCCCACAATGAGCAGTTCTTC. It codes for CANSFLGGTPHNEQFF.

The sample holds a few counts of this clone. V is TRBV4-1 and J is TRBJ1-6; D is undetermined. The CDR3 contains 14 residues. CDR1 and CDR2 (germline): MGHRA, YSYEKL. Deletions cut 1 base from V and 8 bases from J, with 9 bases between. CDR3: CASSQVVAYSPLHF. The DNA of the CDR3 is TGCGCCAGCAGCCAAGTAGTTGCATATTCACCCCTCCACTTT.

The chain carries TRBV11-3 and TRBJ2-7; 9 bases agree with TRBD1. V gave up 1 base and J gave up 5 bases; unmatched junction bases: 9. This CDR3 is 16 amino acids long. CDR1 SGHNT and CDR2 YENEEA come from the germline V gene. The CDR3: CASSLVTGTGPHEQYF. In nucleotides, the CDR3 is TGTGCCAGCAGCTTAGTAACCGGGACAGGGCCGCACGAGCAGTACTTC.

This clone appeared a few times. The chain carries TRBV28 and TRBJ2-1, with a tentative D call TRBD2 (5 bases). Looked up from germline, CDR1 is MDHEN and CDR2 is SYDVKM. Deletions cut 6 bases from V and 3 bases from J, with 9 bases between. The length of the CDR3 is 13 residues. In DNA, the CDR3 is TGTGCCAGCAGGGCCCGGGACTACAATGAGCAGTTCTTC. Protein sequence: CASRARDYNEQFF.